The 13 T cell receptor beta chains listed next were all sequenced from one sample in a study of molecular identifiers for immune sequencing clone quantification. MiXCR, applied by TCRdb to the PCR reads, yields one record per CDR3 protein. The sample contains some 320,000 distinct CDR3 sequences, roughly 24% of which appear only once. Sequenced: naive CD8+ T cells from blood, with Jurkat cell RNA spiked in. The subset was: FACS-sorted CD8+CD4-CCR7+CD45RA+ naive T cells. The source of these receptors is a human donor in good health. Some libraries in this study had Jurkat cell RNA spiked in.

Points on this clonotype: A much bigger clone sits one base away, suggesting this may be a read error. The CDR3 does not close with the conserved phenylalanine or tryptophan, likely indicating a read error. The V and J genes are TRBV19 and TRBJ2-2; 10 bases agree with TRBD2. Germline CDR1 and CDR2: LNHDA and SQIVND (reference sequence). Trimming removed 7 bases from V and 4 bases from J; junction bases left unmatched: 6. This CDR3 is 15 amino acids long. CDR3 protein: CASIIASGSTGELFL. For the CDR3, the DNA is TGTGCCAGTATAATCGCTAGCGGGAGCACCGGGGAGCTGTTTTTG.

This clonotype occurred a few times. The chain's CDR3 is CASSQDRSPGLADTQYF. DNA of the CDR3: TGCGCCAGCAGCCAAGATCGTAGCCCGGGCTTGGCAGATACGCAGTATTTT. The chain is built from TRBV4-3 and TRBJ2-3, with no clear D. Trimming removed 0 bases from V and 4 bases from J, with 17 bases in between. The CDR3 is 17 residues long. Germline CDR1 reads LGHNA; CDR2 reads YSLEER.

This clonotype was recorded many times. The chain has TRBV29-1 and TRBJ2-2; no reliable D call. V was pared by 4 bases and J by 3 bases, with 9 bases between. The CDR3 has 13 amino acids. CDR1 is SQVTM and CDR2 is ANQGSEA in the germline V gene. CDR3 sequence (DNA): TGCAGCGTTGTTTTGCTGCACACCGGGGAGCTGTTTTTT. It codes for CSVVLLHTGELFF.

Only a few counts were recorded for this clonotype. The gene calls are TRBV5-4 and TRBJ2-7; 14 bases are a match to TRBD2. V gave up 4 bases and J gave up 3 bases; unmatched junction bases: 6. Germline assignment: CDR1 SGHNT and CDR2 YYREEE (reference sequence). The CDR3 is 16 residues long. The DNA for the CDR3 is TGTGCCAGCAGCCCCGTAGGGACTAGCGGGAGCTACGAGCAGTACTTC. This encodes CASSPVGTSGSYEQYF.

This clonotype was detected ten times or more. The chain carries TRBV29-1 and TRBJ2-4; tentatively, D is TRBD1 (6 bases). V lost 6 bases and J lost 1, with 13 bases in between. Looked up from germline, CDR1 is SQVTM and CDR2 is ANQGSEA. The CDR3 totals 14 residues. The CDR3 coding sequence is TGCAGCGTGAGGACAGCTTCGGCCAAAAACATTCAGTACTTC. Its protein product is CSVRTASAKNIQYF.

Note on this clonotype: This may arise from a read error, as a much more abundant clone is one base away. In this CDR3 the conserved last residue, phenylalanine or tryptophan, is missing, so a read error is likely. The gene calls are TRBV7-9 and TRBJ2-5; D is unresolved. The CDR3 consists of 13 residues. Trimming pared 3 bases from V and 1 base from J, leaving 6 bases between. Germline values: CDR1 SEHNR, CDR2 FQNEAQ (reference sequence). CDR3 sequence (DNA): TGTGCCAGCAGCTTCTCATCCCAAGAGACCCAGTACCTC. Protein sequence: CASSFSSQETQYL.

This clonotype was counted only a few times. This chain links TRBV19 with TRBJ2-2; D remains unclear. Germline CDR1 and CDR2: LNHDA and SQIVND (reference sequence). This CDR3 has 15 amino acids. V was pared by 6 bases and J by 3 bases, with 14 bases between. CDR3 coding DNA: TGTGCCAGTAGGAAGGGCACAAGGGACACCGGGGAGCTGTTTTTT. Amino acid sequence: CASRKGTRDTGELFF.

This clonotype was observed at least ten times. The chain is built from TRBV2 and TRBJ2-3, with a possible D match to TRBD2 (5 bases). V lost 9 bases and J 14 bases, leaving 18 bases between the germline ends. Germline CDR1 and CDR2: SNHLY and FYNNEI. CDR3 length: 11 amino acids. The CDR3 nucleotides are TGTGCCAGTACGAGGGAGCCTTCAGCGTATTTT. It encodes CASTREPSAYF.

The V call is TRBV20-1, the J call TRBJ2-1; 8 nucleotides agree with TRBD2. CDR3 size: 16 residues. Trimming took 5 bases from V and 4 from J; bases not matched to a gene: 13. CDR1 and CDR2 (germline): DFQATT, SNEGSKA (reference sequence). The CDR3: CSALTSTSVGYNEQFF. DNA of the CDR3: TGCAGTGCTCTTACTTCGACTAGCGTCGGGTACAATGAGCAGTTCTTC.

To note about this clonotype: A much larger clone sits a single nucleotide away, making a read error possible. The chain carries TRBV5-1 and TRBJ1-1; a weak D match, TRBD1 (5 bases). V dropped 6 bases and J dropped 7 bases, with 22 bases sitting between them. Germline V gene sequence: CDR1 SGHRS, CDR2 YFSETQ. The CDR3 length is 15 residues. This CDR3 is CASTAGTTPTGEAFF. The CDR3 nucleotides are TGCGCCAGCACGGCCGGGACTACCCCAACCGGTGAAGCTTTCTTT. The variable domain in full, with the rest retrieved from reference TRBV5-1 and TRBJ1-1, is KAGVTQTPRYLIKTRGQQVTLSCSPISGHRSVSWYQQTPGQGLQFLFEYFSETQRNKGNFPGRFSGRQFSNSRSEMNVSTLELGDSALYLCASTAGTTPTGEAFFGQGTRLTVV.

In this sample, this clonotype turned up a few times. The V and J genes are TRBV27 and TRBJ1-5, with D maybe TRBD1 (6 bases). The CDR3 length is 14 residues. V was shortened by 6 bases and J by 2 bases, with 11 bases between the two germline ends. The V gene's germline CDR1 is MNHEY and CDR2 SMNVEV (reference sequence). For the CDR3, the DNA is TGTGCCAGCAGGAACGCAGGGGGCAATCAGCCCCAGCATTTT. Protein product: CASRNAGGNQPQHF.

On this clonotype itself: An end of the junction differs from the germline gene, which may be a read error. The V call is TRBV7-8, the J call TRBJ1-4; 9 bases line up with TRBD1. Germline assignment: CDR1 SGHVS and CDR2 FQNEAQ. CDR3 length: 17 residues. CDR3 loop: CASSLETGQGSNEKLFF. The CDR3 DNA is TGTGCCAGCAGCTTAGAGACGGGACAGGGTTCTAACGAAAAACTGTTTTTT.

This clonotype was seen a single time. A much larger clone differs from this one at a single base, so this may be a read error. This chain joins TRBV29-1 and TRBJ2-5; D perhaps matches TRBD2 (6 bases). CDR1 and CDR2 from the germline V gene are SQVTM and ANQGSEA. The CDR3 extends over 13 amino acids. CDR3 coding DNA: TGCAGCGTTGTGGCTAGCGAGCAAGAGACCCAGAACTTC. This translates into CSVVASEQETQNF.